Listed below are T cell receptor beta chains from one sample, sequenced in a study of T cell changes during pregnancy in multiple sclerosis. TCRdb's table, derived via immunoSEQ multiplex PCR, lists solely in-frame clones and lacks some. The sample records fewer than 110,000 clones, 80% to 95% being singletons. The material sequenced was peripheral blood, taken in the third trimester of pregnancy. The receptors were gathered from a female donor in good health, enrolled as a control in a pregnancy study. CDR3s include the opening cysteine and the closing phenylalanine or tryptophan. A D gene is named only where the DNA matches it firmly. The size field is filled for only some rows; it gives once, few, many or a size class.

- TRBD1 TRBJ2-2 TRBV19 TGTGCCAGTAGTCAGAGGACAGGGGCGAACACCGGGGAGCTGTTTTTT CASSQRTGANTGELFF
- - TRBJ2-3 TRBV1 TGCACCAGACGGACTAGCGGGGGGGCCCCAGATACGCAGTATTTT CTRRTSGGAPDTQYF
- TRBD1 TRBJ1-1 TRBV25-1 TGTGCCAGCAGTGCAGTAAACAGGGGTTGGACTGAAGCTTTCTTT CASSAVNRGWTEAFF
- TRBD1 TRBJ1-2 TRBV5-4 TGTGCCAGCAGCCCACGACAGGGGTCAGACTATGGCTACACCTTC CASSPRQGSDYGYTF
- TRBD2 TRBJ2-3 TRBV7-9 TGTGCCAGCAGCTTCAACCCAACAGCGGGGGGCAACACAGATACGCAGTATTTT CASSFNPTAGGNTDTQYF
- TRBD1 TRBJ2-2 TRBV14 TGTGCCAGCAGCCAAGTGGGGACAGGGACTACCGGGGAGCTGTTTTTT CASSQVGTGTTGELFF
- TRBD1 TRBJ2-3 TRBV11-1 TGTGCCAGCAACCCCATCTGGGGACAGGGGAAGTCAGATACGCAGTATTTT CASNPIWGQGKSDTQYF
- TRBD1 TRBJ1-5 TRBV7-9 TGTGCCAGCAGCTTACAGGGGGCAGGCAATCAGCCCCAGCATTTT CASSLQGAGNQPQHF
few - TRBJ1-4 TRBV6-5 TGTGCCAGCAGTTACCGGTCTAAAGTGGATGAAAAACTGTTTTTT CASSYRSKVDEKLFF
- - TRBJ2-3 TRBV6-1 TGTGCCAGCATGGGTTACGGGGTGGTAGCAGATACGCAGTATTTT CASMGYGVVADTQYF
once - TRBJ1-4 TRBV30 TGTGCCTGGAGTGCGCCTCCGTGGGGGGCAACTAATGAAAAACTGTTTTTT CAWSAPPWGATNEKLFF
- - TRBJ2-6 TRBV18 TGTGCCAGCTCACCACAGGCGGGCTCTGGGGCCAACGTCCTGACTTTC CASSPQAGSGANVLTF
- TRBD1 TRBJ1-6 TRBV7-2 TGTGCCAGCAGCGAAGATGGGACAGCCTATAATTCACCCCTCCACTTT CASSEDGTAYNSPLHF
- TRBD1 TRBJ1-1 TRBV29-1 TGCAGCGTCCGAGAGGCTTGGGACAGGGACGCTGAAGCTTTCTTT CSVREAWDRDAEAFF
- TRBD1 TRBJ1-4 TRBV7-9 TGTGCCAGCAGCTTAAGACAGGGGGAAGCTGAAAAACTGTTTTTT CASSLRQGEAEKLFF
- - TRBJ2-1 TRBV2 TGTGCCACGCAACCTCGGGACACATACAATGAGCAGTTCTTC CATQPRDTYNEQFF
- TRBD1 TRBJ2-1 TRBV6-5 TGTGCCAGTGACCCAGGACAGGGTAGAGGGAATGAGCAGTTCTTC CASDPGQGRGNEQFF